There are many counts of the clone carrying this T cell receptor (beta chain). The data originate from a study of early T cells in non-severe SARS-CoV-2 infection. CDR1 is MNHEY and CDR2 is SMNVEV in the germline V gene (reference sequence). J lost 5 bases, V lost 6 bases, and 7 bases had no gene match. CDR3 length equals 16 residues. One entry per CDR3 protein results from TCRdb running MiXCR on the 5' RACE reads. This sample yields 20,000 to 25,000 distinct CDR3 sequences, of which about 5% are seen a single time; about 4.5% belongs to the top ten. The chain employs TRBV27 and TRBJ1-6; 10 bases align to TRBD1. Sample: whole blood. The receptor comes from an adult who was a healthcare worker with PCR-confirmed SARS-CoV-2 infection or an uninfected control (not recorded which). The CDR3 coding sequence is TGTGCCAGCAGGCCAGCCGGGACAGGGGATAATTCACCCCTCCACTTT. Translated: CASRPAGTGDNSPLHF.